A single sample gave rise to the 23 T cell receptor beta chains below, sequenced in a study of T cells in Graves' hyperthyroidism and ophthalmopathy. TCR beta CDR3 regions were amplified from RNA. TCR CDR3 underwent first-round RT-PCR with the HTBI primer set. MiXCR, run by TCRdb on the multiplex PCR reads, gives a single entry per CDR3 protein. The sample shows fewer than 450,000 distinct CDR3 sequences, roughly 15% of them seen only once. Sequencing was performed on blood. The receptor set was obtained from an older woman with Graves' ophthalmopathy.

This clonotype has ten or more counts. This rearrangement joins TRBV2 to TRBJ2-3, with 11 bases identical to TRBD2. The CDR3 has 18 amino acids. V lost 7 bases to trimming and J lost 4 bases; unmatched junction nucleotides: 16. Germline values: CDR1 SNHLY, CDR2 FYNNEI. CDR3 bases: TGTGCCAGCACAATCGTAATAGCGGGAGGGCCGAGGGCAGATACGCAGTATTTT. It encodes CASTIVIAGGPRADTQYF.

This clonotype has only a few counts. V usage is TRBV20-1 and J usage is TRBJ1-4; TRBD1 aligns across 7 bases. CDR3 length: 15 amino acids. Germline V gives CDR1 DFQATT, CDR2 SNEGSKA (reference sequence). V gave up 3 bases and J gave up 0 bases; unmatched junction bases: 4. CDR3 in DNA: TGCAGTGCTAGGGGGACAGTTGCAACTAATGAAAAACTGTTTTTT. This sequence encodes CSARGTVATNEKLFF.

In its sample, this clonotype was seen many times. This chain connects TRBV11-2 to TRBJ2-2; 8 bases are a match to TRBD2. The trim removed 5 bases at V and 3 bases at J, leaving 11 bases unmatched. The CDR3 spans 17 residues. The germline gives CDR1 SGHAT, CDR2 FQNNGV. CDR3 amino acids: CASSNGPLAVDTGELFF. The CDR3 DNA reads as TGTGCCAGCAGCAACGGCCCACTAGCGGTAGACACCGGGGAGCTGTTTTTT.

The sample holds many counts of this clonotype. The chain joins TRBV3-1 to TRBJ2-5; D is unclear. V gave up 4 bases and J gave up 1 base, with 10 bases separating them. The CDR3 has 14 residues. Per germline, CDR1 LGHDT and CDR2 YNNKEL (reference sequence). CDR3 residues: CASSPLQVQETQYF. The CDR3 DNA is TGTGCCAGCAGCCCACTCCAGGTCCAAGAGACCCAGTACTTC.

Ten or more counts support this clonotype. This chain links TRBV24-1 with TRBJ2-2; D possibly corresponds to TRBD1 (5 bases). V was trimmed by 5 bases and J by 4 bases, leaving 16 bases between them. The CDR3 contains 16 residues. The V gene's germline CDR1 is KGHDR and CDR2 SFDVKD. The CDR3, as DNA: TGTGCCACCAGTGGGGGTGCACAGGACGGCACCGGGGAGCTGTTTTTT. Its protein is CATSGGAQDGTGELFF.

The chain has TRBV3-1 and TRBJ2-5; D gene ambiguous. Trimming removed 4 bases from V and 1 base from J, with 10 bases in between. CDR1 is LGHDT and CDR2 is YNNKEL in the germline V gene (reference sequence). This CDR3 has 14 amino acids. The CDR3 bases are TGTGCCAGCAGCCCCGGCTCGGCCCAAGAGACCCAGTACTTC. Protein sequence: CASSPGSAQETQYF.

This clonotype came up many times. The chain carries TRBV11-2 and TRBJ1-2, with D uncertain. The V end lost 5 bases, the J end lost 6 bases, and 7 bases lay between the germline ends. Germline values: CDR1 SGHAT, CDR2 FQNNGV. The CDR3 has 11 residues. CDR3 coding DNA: TGTGCCAGCAGCCCAAACCATGGCTACACCTTC. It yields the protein CASSPNHGYTF.

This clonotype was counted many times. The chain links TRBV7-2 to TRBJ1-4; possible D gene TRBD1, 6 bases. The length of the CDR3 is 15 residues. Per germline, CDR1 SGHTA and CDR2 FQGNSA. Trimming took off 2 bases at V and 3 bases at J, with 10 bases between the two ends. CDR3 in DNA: TGTGCCAGCAGCTTATCCGGACAGCCTAATGAAAAACTGTTTTTT. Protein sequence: CASSLSGQPNEKLFF.

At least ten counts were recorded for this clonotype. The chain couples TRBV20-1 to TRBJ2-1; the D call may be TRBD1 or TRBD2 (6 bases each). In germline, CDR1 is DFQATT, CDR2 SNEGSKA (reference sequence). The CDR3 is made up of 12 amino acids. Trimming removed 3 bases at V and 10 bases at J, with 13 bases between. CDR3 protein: CSARETGREQFF. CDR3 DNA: TGCAGTGCTAGGGAAACAGGGAGGGAGCAGTTCTTC.

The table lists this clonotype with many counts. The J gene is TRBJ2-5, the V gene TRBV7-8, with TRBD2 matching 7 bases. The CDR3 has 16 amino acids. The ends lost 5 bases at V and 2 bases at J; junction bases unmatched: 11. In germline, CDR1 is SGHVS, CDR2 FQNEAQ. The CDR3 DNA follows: TGTGCCAGCAGCCCAAGAGGGCGGGAGTATCAAGAGACCCAGTACTTC. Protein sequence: CASSPRGREYQETQYF.

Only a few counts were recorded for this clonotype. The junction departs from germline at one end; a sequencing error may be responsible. The DNA for the CDR3 is TGTGTCACCAGCAGTTGGGACAGGGGGGGAGAGACCCAGTACTTC. Protein: CVTSSWDRGGETQYF. The rearrangement joins TRBV15 to TRBJ2-5, with 11 bases identical to TRBD1. Looked up from germline, CDR1 is LNHNV and CDR2 is YYDKDF (reference sequence). This CDR3 region has 15 residues.

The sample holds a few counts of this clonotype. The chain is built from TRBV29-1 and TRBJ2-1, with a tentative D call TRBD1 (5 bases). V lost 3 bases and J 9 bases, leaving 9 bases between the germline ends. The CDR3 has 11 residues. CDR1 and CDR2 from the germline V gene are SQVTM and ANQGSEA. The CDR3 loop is CSVEGLGEQFF. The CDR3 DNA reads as TGCAGCGTTGAGGGGCTGGGTGAGCAGTTCTTC.

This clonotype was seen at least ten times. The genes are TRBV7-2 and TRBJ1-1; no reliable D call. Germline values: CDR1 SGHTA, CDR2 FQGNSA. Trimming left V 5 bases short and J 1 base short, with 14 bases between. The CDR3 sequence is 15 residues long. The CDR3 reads CASSPTWGTNTEAFF. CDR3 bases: TGTGCCAGCAGCCCCACCTGGGGTACGAACACTGAAGCTTTCTTT.

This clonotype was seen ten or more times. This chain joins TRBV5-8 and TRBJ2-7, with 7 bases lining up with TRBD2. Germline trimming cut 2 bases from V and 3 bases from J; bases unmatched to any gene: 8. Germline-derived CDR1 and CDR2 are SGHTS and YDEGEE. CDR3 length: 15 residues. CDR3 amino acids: CASSFGLADVYEQYF. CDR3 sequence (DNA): TGTGCCAGCAGCTTCGGGCTAGCGGACGTCTACGAGCAGTACTTC.

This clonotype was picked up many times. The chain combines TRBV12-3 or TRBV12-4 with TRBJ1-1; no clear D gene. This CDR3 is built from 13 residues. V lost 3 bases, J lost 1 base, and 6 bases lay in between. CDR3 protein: CASSLTGNTEAFF. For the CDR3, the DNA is TGTGCCAGCAGTTTGACGGGGAACACTGAAGCTTTCTTT.

The CDR3 nucleotides read TGTGCCTGGAGTATCGGACAGAAGTCTTTCTATGGCTACACCTTC. Its protein is CAWSIGQKSFYGYTF. The chain recombines TRBV30 with TRBJ1-2; D is perhaps TRBD1 (6 bases). Germline CDR1 GTSNPN, CDR2 SVGIG (reference sequence). V was cut by 2 bases and J by 4 bases, with 17 bases left in between. There are 15 residues in the CDR3.

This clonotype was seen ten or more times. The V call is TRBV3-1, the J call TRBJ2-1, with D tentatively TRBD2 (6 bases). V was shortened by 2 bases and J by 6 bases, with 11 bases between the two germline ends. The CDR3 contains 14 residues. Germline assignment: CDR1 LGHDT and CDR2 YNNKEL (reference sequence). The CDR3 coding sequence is TGTGCCAGCAGCCAAACCGGACTATTCAATGAGCAGTTCTTC. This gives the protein CASSQTGLFNEQFF.

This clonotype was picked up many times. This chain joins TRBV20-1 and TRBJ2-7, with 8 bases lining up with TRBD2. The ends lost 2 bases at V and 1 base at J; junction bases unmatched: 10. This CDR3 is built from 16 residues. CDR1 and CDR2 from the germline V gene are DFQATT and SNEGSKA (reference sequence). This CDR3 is CSARPPQAGESYEQYF. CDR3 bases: TGCAGTGCTAGACCCCCCCAAGCGGGAGAATCCTACGAGCAGTACTTC.

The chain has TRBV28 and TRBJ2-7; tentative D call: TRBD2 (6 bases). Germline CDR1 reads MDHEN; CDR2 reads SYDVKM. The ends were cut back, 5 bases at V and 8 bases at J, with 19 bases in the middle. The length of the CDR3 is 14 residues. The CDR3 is CASSAPPGRDKQYF. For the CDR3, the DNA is TGTGCCAGCAGTGCCCCCCCTGGGCGGGATAAGCAGTACTTC.

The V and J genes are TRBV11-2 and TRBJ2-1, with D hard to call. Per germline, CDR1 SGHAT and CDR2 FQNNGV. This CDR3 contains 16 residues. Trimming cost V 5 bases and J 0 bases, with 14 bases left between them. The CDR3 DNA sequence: TGTGCCAGCAGCGGGCGGCGCGACTTCTCCTACAATGAGCAGTTCTTC. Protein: CASSGRRDFSYNEQFF.

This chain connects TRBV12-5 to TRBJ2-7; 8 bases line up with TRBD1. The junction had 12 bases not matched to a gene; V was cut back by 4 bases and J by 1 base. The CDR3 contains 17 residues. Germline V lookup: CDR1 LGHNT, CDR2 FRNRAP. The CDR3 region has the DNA TGTGCTAGTGGTTCCCCGCTCGCGACAGGGGATTCCTACGAGCAGTACTTC. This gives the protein CASGSPLATGDSYEQYF.

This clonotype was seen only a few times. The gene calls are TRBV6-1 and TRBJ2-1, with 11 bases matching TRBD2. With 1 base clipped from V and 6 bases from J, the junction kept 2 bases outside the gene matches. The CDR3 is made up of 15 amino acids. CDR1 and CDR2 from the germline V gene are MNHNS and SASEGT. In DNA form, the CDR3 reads TGTGCCAGCAGTGAAGTTACTAGCGGGAGCAATGAGCAGTTCTTC. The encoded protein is CASSEVTSGSNEQFF.

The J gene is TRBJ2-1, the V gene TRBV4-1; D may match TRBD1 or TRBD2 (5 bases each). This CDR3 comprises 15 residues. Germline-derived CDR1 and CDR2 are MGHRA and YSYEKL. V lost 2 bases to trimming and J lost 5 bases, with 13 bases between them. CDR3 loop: CASSQTDLGDNEQFF. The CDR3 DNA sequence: TGCGCCAGCAGCCAAACGGACTTAGGGGACAATGAGCAGTTCTTC.